This T cell receptor (beta chain) was identified during a study of cytomegalovirus exposure and HLA in healthy donors. PCR amplification relied on 60 Vbeta primers (plus 13 Jbeta primers). Clones were sequenced by immunoSEQ multiplex PCR, and TCRdb holds only the in-frame ones, with some missing. The repertoire consists of roughly 99,000 clones, with 74% occurring once and the leading ten covering roughly 15%. Germline-derived CDR1 and CDR2 are SQVTM and ANQGSEA. This CDR3 spans 15 amino acids. V was clipped by 5 bases and J by 0 bases; unmatched bases: 6. The sequence was collected from a woman aged 40-49 years in good health and CMV-seropositive. The sample taken for sequencing was PBMCs. The chain carries TRBV29-1 and TRBJ2-2; 7 bases match TRBD1. The CDR3 loop is CSVRRGQTNTGELFF. CDR3 DNA: TGCAGCGTTAGACGGGGACAGACGAACACCGGGGAGCTGTTTTTT.